A selection of T cell receptor beta chains follows, all from one sample in a study of CDR3 diversity in severe acne. Each CDR3 protein gets one entry after TCRdb re-called the PCR reads with MiXCR. The sample contains about 85,000 distinct CDR3 sequences, about 50% of which appear only once. Sequenced input: blood. The receptors shown here come from a male donor in good health, serving as a control. CDR3s include the opening cysteine and the closing phenylalanine or tryptophan. A D gene is named only where the DNA matches it firmly. Clone size appears in some rows only: once, few, many, or a class for an expanded clone.

D gene,V gene,J gene,clone size,CDR3 protein,CDR3 DNA
NA,TRBV13,TRBJ2-5,NA,CASFYICAGGSQETQYF,NA
NA,TRBV19,TRBJ2-1,medium-sized,CASSISGSSYNEQFF,TGTGCCAGTAGTATCTCGGGGAGCTCCTACAATGAGCAGTTCTTC
NA,TRBV15,TRBJ1-5,many,CATSRDLSQPQHF,TGTGCCACCAGCAGAGATCTAAGTCAGCCCCAGCATTTT
TRBD1,TRBV20-1,TRBJ1-4,few,CSVSGGNEKLFF,TGCAGTGTGTCAGGGGGAAATGAAAAACTGTTTTTT
TRBD2,TRBV7-9,TRBJ2-2,NA,CASSRTSGRRELFF,TGTGCCAGCAGCAGGACTAGCGGGAGAAGGGAGCTGTTTTTT
NA,TRBV7-9,TRBJ1-2,few,CASSLGQAQGSDYTF,TGTGCCAGCAGCTTAGGACAGGCGCAAGGCAGCGACTACACCTTC
NA,TRBV15,TRBJ1-1,medium-sized,CATSRDQQEAFF,TGTGCCACCAGCAGAGACCAGCAAGAAGCTTTCTTT
NA,TRBV7-3,TRBJ1-6,NA,CASSSLGNTQVDPPLHF,TGTGCCAGCAGCTCCCTCGGGAACACGCAGGTAGACCCACCCCTCCACTTT
NA,TRBV11-2,TRBJ2-3,many,CASSSWATDSTDTQYF,TGTGCCAGCAGCTCCTGGGCGACAGATAGCACAGATACGCAGTATTTT
NA,TRBV2,TRBJ2-2,NA,CASSYPGDTGELFF,TGTGCCAGCAGTTACCCGGGAGACACCGGGGAGCTGTTTTTT
TRBD1,TRBV11-2,TRBJ1-1,many,CASSLVLLSTGGRAFF,TGTGCCAGCAGCTTAGTTCTTTTATCGACAGGGGGCCGTGCTTTCTTT
NA,TRBV5-1,TRBJ1-2,NA,CASSPDAGGYTF,TGCGCCAGCAGCCCGGACGCGGGGGGCTACACCTTC
TRBD2,TRBV6-1,TRBJ2-5,NA,CASKRLAGDTETQYF,TGTGCCAGCAAACGACTAGCGGGGGATACAGAGACCCAGTACTTC
NA,TRBV20-1,TRBJ1-2,few,CSARDLKSGTLYGYTF,TGCAGTGCTAGAGACCTCAAATCCGGAACCCTCTATGGCTACACCTTC
NA,TRBV9,TRBJ1-2,NA,CASSESLGNYGYTF,TGTGCCAGCAGCGAGAGTTTGGGTAACTATGGCTACACCTTC
NA,TRBV4-2,TRBJ1-5,many,CASSQEGLNQPQHF,TGTGCCAGCAGCCAAGAGGGACTAAATCAGCCCCAGCATTTT
NA,TRBV20-1,TRBJ1-2,few,CSVVLAEEGYTF,TGCAGTGTCGTCCTCGCGGAGGAAGGCTACACCTTC
TRBD2,TRBV28,TRBJ2-5,NA,CASSLLSSGQETQYF,TGTGCCAGCAGTTTACTATCTAGCGGGCAAGAGACCCAGTACTTC
TRBD2,TRBV6-5,TRBJ2-2,many,CASSRTSGGAMDTGELFF,TGTGCCAGCAGCCGGACTAGCGGGGGGGCTATGGACACCGGGGAGCTGTTTTTT
NA,TRBV3-1,TRBJ1-5,many,CASSQGSQPQHF,TGTGCCAGCAGCCAGGGGAGTCAGCCCCAGCATTTT
NA,TRBV12-3/TRBV12-4,TRBJ2-7,NA,CASSFGRGDPLTYEQYF,TGTGCCAGCAGTTTCGGCAGGGGGGACCCTTTGACCTACGAGCAGTACTTC
TRBD2,TRBV19,TRBJ2-2,NA,CASSSLAGYTGELFF,TGTGCCAGTAGTTCTCTAGCGGGATACACCGGGGAGCTGTTTTTT
TRBD2,TRBV7-9,TRBJ2-1,NA,CASSPPAGLYNEQFF,TGTGCCAGCAGCCCGCCAGCGGGGCTCTACAATGAGCAGTTCTTC
TRBD1,TRBV5-5,TRBJ1-5,NA,CASSPRGGGTNQPQHF,TGTGCCAGCAGCCCTCGTGGAGGGGGCACGAATCAGCCCCAGCATTTT
NA,TRBV19,TRBJ1-5,NA,CASSDRPQHF,TGTGCCAGCTCCGATCGGCCCCAGCATTTT